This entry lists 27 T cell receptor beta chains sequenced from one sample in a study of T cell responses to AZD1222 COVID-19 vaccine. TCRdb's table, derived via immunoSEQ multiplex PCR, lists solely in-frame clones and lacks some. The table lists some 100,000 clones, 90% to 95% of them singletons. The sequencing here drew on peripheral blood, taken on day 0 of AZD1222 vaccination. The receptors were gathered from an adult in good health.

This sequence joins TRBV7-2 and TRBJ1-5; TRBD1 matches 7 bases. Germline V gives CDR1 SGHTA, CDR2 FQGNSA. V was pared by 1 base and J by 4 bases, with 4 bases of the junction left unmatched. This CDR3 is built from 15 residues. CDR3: CASSLGGGGNQPQHF. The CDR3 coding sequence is TGTGCCAGCAGCTTAGGAGGGGGCGGGAATCAGCCCCAGCATTTT.

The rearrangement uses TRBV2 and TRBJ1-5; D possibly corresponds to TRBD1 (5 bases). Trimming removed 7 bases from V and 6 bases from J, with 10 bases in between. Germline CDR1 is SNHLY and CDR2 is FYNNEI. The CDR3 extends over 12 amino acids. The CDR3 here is CASTRDRQPQHF. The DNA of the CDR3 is TGTGCCAGCACAAGGGACCGTCAGCCCCAGCATTTT.

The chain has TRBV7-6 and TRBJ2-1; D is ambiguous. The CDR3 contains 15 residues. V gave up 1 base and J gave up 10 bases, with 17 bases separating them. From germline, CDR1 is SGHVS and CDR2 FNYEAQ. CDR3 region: CASSLGQAMYSEQFF. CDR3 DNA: TGTGCCAGCAGCTTAGGGCAGGCCATGTATTCGGAGCAGTTCTTC.

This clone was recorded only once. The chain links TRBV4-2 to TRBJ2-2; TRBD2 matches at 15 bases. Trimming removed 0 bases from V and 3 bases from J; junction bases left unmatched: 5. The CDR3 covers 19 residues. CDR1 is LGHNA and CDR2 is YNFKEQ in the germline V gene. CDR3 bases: TGTGCCAGCAGCCAAGATAAGGGACTAGCGGGGGGATACACCGGGGAGCTGTTTTTT. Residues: CASSQDKGLAGGYTGELFF.

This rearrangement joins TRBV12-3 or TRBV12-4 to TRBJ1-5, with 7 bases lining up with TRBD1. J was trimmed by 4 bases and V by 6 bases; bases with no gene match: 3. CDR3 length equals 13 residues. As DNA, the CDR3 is TGTGCCAGCAGCCAGGGGGGAAATCAGCCCCAGCATTTT. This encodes CASSQGGNQPQHF.

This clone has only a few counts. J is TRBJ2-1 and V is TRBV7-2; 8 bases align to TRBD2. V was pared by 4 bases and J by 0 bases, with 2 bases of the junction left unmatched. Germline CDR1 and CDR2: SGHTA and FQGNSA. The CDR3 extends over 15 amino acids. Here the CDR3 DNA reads TGTGCCAGCAGCTCCGGGACTAGCTCCTACAATGAGCAGTTCTTC. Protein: CASSSGTSSYNEQFF.

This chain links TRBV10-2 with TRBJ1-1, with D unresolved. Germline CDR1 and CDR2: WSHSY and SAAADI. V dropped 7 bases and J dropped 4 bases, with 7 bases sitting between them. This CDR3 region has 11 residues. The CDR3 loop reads CASTFGTEAFF. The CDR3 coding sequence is TGCGCCAGCACCTTTGGCACTGAAGCTTTCTTT.

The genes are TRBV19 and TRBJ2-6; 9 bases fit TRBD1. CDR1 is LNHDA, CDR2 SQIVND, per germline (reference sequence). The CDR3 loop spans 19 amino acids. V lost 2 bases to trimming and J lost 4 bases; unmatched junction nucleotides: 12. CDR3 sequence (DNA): TGTGCCAGTAGTATACCAACTGGACAGGGGTATTCGGGGGCCAACGTCCTGACTTTC. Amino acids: CASSIPTGQGYSGANVLTF.

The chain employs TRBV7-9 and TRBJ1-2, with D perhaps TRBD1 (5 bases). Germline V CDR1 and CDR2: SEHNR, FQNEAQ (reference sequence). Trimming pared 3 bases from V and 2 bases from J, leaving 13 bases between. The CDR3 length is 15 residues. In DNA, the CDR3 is TGTGCCAGCAGCTTCCAGGGAGGAACGAACTATGGCTACACCTTC. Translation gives CASSFQGGTNYGYTF.

The CDR3 reads CASKPSRSSNQPQHF. DNA for the CDR3: TGTGCCAGCAAGCCGTCCAGGAGCAGCAATCAGCCCCAGCATTTT. The chain employs TRBV2 and TRBJ1-5; D is undetermined. V gave up 7 bases and J gave up 1 base, with 14 bases separating them. Germline CDR1 SNHLY, CDR2 FYNNEI. This CDR3 has 15 residues.

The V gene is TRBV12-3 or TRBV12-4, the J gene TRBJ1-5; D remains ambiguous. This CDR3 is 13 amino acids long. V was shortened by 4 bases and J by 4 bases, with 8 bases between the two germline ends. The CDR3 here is CASSSFLNQPQHF. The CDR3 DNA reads TGTGCCAGCAGTTCTTTCCTTAATCAGCCCCAGCATTTT.

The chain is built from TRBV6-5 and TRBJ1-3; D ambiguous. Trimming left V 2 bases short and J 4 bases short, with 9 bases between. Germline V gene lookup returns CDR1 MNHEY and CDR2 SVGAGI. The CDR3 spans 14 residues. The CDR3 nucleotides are TGTGCCAGCAGTTACGCGCCGGGGGGAAACACCATATATTTT. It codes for CASSYAPGGNTIYF.

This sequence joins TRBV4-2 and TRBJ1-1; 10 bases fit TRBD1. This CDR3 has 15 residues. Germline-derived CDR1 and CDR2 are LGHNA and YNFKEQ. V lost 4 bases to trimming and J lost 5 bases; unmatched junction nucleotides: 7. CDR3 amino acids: CASSRSTGQGTEAFF. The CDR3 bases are TGTGCCAGCAGCCGCTCCACGGGACAGGGGACTGAAGCTTTCTTT.

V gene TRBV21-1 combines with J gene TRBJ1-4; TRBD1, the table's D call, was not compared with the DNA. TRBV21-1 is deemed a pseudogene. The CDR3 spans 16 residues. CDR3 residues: CASSKVSDRGSEKLFF. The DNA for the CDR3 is TGTGCCAGCAGCAAGGTATCGGACAGGGGAAGCGAAAAACTGTTTTTT.

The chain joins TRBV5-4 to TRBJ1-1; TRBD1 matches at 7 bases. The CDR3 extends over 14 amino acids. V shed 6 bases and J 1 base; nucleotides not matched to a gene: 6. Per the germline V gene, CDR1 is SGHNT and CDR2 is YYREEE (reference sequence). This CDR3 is CASTRDSPNTEAFF. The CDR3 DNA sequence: TGTGCCAGCACCCGGGACAGCCCGAACACTGAAGCTTTCTTT.

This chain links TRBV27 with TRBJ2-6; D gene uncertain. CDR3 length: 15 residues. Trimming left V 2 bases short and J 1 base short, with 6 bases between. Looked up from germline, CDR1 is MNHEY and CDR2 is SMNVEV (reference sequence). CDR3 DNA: TGTGCCAGCAGTTTACTGGGGTCTGGGGCCAACGTCCTGACTTTC. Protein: CASSLLGSGANVLTF.

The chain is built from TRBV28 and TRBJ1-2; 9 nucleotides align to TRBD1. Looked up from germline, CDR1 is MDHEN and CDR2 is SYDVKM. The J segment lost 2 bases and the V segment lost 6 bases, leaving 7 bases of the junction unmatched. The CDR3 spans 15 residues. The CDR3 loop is CASRRTGVQNYGYTF. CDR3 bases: TGTGCCAGCAGGAGGACAGGGGTTCAGAACTATGGCTACACCTTC.

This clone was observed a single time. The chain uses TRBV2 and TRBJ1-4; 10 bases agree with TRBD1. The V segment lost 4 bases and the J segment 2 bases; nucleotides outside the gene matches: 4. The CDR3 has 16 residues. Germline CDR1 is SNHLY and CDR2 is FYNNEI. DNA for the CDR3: TGTGCCAGCAGTGGACAGGGGGCTGGCACTAATGAAAAACTGTTTTTT. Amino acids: CASSGQGAGTNEKLFF. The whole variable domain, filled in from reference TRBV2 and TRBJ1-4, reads EPEVTQTPSHQVTQMGQEVILRCVPISNHLYFYWYRQILGQKVEFLVSFYNNEISEKSEIFDDQFSVERPDGSNFTLKIRSTKLEDSAMYFCASSGQGAGTNEKLFFGSGTQLSVL.

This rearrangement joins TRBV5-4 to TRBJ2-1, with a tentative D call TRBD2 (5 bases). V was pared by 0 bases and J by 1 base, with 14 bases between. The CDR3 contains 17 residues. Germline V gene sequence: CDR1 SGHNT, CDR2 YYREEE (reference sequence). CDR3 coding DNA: TGTGCCAGCAGCTTGGGGGCCCTAAGCGGATCCTACAATGAGCAGTTCTTC. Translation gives CASSLGALSGSYNEQFF. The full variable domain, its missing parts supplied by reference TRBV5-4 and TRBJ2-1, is ETGVTQSPTHLIKTRGQQVTLRCSSQSGHNTVSWYQQALGQGPQFIFQYYREEENGRGNFPPRFSGLQFPNYSSELNVNALELDDSALYLCASSLGALSGSYNEQFFGPGTRLTVL.

CDR3 bases: TGTGCCAGCAGCTCCCGCACATCCTTGCGAGCTTTCTTT. This gives the protein CASSSRTSLRAFF. The rearrangement joins TRBV5-8 to TRBJ1-1; D remains ambiguous. V shed 3 bases and J shed 10 bases, with 16 bases lying between them. The CDR3 covers 13 residues. Germline V gene sequence: CDR1 SGHTS, CDR2 YDEGEE.

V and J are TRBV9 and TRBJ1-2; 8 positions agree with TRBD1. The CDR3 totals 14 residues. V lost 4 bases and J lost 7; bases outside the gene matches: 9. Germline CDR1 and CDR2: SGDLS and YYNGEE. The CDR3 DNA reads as TGTGCCAGCAGCCCCCGGACAGGGTCGATTGGCTACACCTTC. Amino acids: CASSPRTGSIGYTF.

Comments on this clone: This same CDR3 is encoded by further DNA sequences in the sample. The CDR3 loop reads CSVDRANTEAFF. In nucleotides, the CDR3 is TGCAGCGTTGATCGGGCTAACACTGAAGCTTTCTTT. The V call is TRBV29-1, the J call TRBJ1-1, with D unresolved. The CDR3 covers 12 residues. Trimming shortened V by 3 bases and J by 2 bases, and 7 bases separated the two germline ends. The germline gives CDR1 SQVTM, CDR2 ANQGSEA.

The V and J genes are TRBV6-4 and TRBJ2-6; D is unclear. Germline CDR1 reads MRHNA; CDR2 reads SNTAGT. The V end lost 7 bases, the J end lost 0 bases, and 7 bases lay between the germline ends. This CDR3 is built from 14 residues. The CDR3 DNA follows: TGTGCCAGCATTCTAGACTCTGGGGCCAACGTCCTGACTTTC. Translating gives CASILDSGANVLTF.

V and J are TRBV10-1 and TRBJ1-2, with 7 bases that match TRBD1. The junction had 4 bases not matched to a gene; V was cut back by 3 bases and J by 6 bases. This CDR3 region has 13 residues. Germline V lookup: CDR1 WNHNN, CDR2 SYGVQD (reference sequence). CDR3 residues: CASSERGLDGYTF. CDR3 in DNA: TGCGCCAGCAGTGAAAGGGGGCTGGATGGCTACACCTTC.

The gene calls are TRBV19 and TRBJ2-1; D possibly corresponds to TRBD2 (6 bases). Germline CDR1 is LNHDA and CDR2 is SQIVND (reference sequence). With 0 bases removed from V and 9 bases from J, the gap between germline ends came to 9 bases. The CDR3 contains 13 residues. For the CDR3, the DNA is TGTGCCAGTAGTATAGATTGGGGAGGTGAGCAGTTCTTC. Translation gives CASSIDWGGEQFF.

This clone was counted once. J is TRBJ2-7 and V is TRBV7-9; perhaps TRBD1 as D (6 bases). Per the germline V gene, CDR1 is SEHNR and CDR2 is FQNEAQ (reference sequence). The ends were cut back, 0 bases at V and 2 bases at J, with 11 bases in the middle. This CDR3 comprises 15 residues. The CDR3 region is CASSLAGALTYEQYF. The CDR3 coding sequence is TGTGCCAGCAGCTTAGCGGGGGCCCTGACCTACGAGCAGTACTTC.

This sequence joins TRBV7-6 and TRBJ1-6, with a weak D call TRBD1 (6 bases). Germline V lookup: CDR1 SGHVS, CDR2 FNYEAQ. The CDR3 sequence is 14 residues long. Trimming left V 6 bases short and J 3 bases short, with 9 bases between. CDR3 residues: CASRPGHYNSPLHF. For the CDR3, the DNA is TGTGCCAGCAGACCGGGACACTATAATTCACCCCTCCACTTT.